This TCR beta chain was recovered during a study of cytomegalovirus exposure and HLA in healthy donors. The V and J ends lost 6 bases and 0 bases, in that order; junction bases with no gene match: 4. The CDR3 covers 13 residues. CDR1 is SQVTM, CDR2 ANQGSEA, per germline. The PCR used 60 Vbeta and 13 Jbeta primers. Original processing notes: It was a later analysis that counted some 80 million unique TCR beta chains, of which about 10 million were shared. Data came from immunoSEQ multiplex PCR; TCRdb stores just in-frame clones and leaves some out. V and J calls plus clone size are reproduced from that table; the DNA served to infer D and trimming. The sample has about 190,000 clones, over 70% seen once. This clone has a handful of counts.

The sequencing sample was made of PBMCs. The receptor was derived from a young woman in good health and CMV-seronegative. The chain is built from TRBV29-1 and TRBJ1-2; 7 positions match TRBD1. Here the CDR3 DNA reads TGCAGCGTGCAGGGGGTTACTAACTATGGCTACACCTTC. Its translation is CSVQGVTNYGYTF.